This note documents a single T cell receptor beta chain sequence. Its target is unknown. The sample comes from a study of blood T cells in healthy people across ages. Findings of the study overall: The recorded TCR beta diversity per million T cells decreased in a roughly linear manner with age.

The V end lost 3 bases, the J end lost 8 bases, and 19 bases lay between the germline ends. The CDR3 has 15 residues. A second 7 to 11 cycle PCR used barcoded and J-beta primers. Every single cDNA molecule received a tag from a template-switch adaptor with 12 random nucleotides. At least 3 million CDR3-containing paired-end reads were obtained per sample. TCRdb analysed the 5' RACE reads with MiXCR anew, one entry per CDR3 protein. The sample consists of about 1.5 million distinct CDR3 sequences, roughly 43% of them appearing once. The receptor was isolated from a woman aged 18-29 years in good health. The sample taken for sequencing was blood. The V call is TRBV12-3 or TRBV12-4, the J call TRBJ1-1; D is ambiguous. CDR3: CASSLSGGNDKEAFF. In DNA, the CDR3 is TGTGCCAGCAGTTTGTCGGGCGGGAACGACAAGGAAGCTTTCTTT.